These 13 T cell receptor beta chains originate from one sample sequenced in a study of T-cell memory formation after mild COVID-19 (TCRdb year 2021). Library creation used 5' RACE. The run used an Illumina NovaSeq 6000. Clones were called with MiXCR by TCRdb after fastp trimmed the public reads at Q25, and only in-frame beta chains were retained. Merged by CDR3 protein, the rows form single entries marked with the most common genes and DNA. For this sample there are approximately 480,000 distinct CDR3 sequences; roughly 20% appear just once. Of the sample, around an eighth falls within the top ten clones. Sequenced sample: PBMCs or a T cell subset sorted from them (not recorded which). The receptors come from an adult woman who had mild COVID-19 (a few samples of this study predate the infection). The sample titles of this study are shuffled in the database, so cell type and time point are left out; the donor was told from shared clones.

This clonotype was detected many times. The V call is TRBV18, the J call TRBJ2-1; D might be TRBD1 (6 bases). V lost 5 bases and J lost 6, with 14 bases in between. Germline assignment: CDR1 KGHSH and CDR2 LQKENI. CDR3 length equals 14 residues. The CDR3 spells CASSKDQGFNEQFF. CDR3 nucleotide sequence: TGTGCCAGCTCAAAAGACCAGGGGTTCAATGAGCAGTTCTTC.

This clonotype was detected a few times. J is TRBJ1-6 and V is TRBV27; D unclear. V was pared by 2 bases and J by 8 bases, with 4 bases between. This CDR3 is built from 12 residues. Germline-derived CDR1 and CDR2 are MNHEY and SMNVEV (reference sequence). CDR3 in amino acids: CASSLMDSPLHF. As DNA, the CDR3 is TGTGCCAGCAGTTTAATGGATTCACCCCTCCACTTT.

This clonotype was counted a few times. The chain links TRBV6-6 to TRBJ2-5; 8 bases match TRBD1. The CDR3 covers 17 residues. V was clipped by 0 bases and J by 3 bases; unmatched bases: 9. From germline, CDR1 is MNHNY and CDR2 SVGAGI (reference sequence). CDR3 DNA: TGTGCCAGCAGTTACTCGATGTCTGGGACAGGAAAAGAGACCCAGTACTTC. This gives the protein CASSYSMSGTGKETQYF.

The sample holds a few counts of this clonotype. The chain couples TRBV11-2 to TRBJ1-2; D is undetermined. The CDR3 has 13 residues. V gave up 5 bases and J gave up 7 bases, with 14 bases separating them. Germline values: CDR1 SGHAT, CDR2 FQNNGV. CDR3: CASSPNIVGGYTF. The CDR3 DNA follows: TGTGCCAGCAGCCCGAACATAGTGGGTGGCTACACCTTC.

This chain uses TRBV29-1 with TRBJ2-5; D is uncertain. The germline V gene encodes CDR1 SQVTM and CDR2 ANQGSEA. The CDR3 spans 13 residues. CDR3 DNA: TGCAGTGCTGGCCGGGCCGGTGGGGAGACCCAGTACTTC. Amino acid sequence: CSAGRAGGETQYF.

This sequence joins TRBV20-1 and TRBJ2-7; D remains ambiguous. The CDR3 runs to 12 residues. Looked up from germline, CDR1 is DFQATT and CDR2 is SNEGSKA (reference sequence). V lost 2 bases to trimming and J lost 2 bases, with 7 bases between them. CDR3 amino acids: CSARPTPYEQYF. As DNA, the CDR3 is TGCAGTGCTAGACCTACCCCCTACGAGCAGTACTTC.

This clonotype was observed at least ten times. The chain employs TRBV2 and TRBJ2-2; the D gene could be TRBD1 or TRBD2 (5 bases each). From germline, CDR1 is SNHLY and CDR2 FYNNEI. The CDR3 length is 15 residues. Trimming pared 7 bases from V and 6 bases from J, leaving 18 bases between. CDR3 in amino acids: CASKEEGVGPGELFF. CDR3 nucleotide sequence: TGTGCCAGCAAAGAGGAAGGGGTGGGACCCGGGGAGCTGTTTTTT.

This rearrangement joins TRBV6-1 to TRBJ2-2; D is tentatively TRBD1 or TRBD2 (5 bases each). Per the germline V gene, CDR1 is MNHNS and CDR2 is SASEGT. Trimming took 8 bases from V and 4 from J, leaving 14 bases between them. The CDR3 contains 14 residues. CDR3 in DNA: TGTGCCAGCGCGTCGGGACGGGGCACCGGGGAGCTGTTTTTT. This gives the protein CASASGRGTGELFF.

V is TRBV6-5 and J is TRBJ1-2, with TRBD1 as a possible D gene (6 bases). The CDR3 loop spans 17 amino acids. V lost 8 bases, J lost 2 bases, and 24 bases lay in between. The germline gives CDR1 MNHEY, CDR2 SVGAGI. The CDR3 DNA reads as TGTGCCAGCCGGGCGGGTCTTCGGAGGGGGTTCAACTATGGCTACACCTTC. This sequence encodes CASRAGLRRGFNYGYTF.

V gene TRBV29-1 combines with J gene TRBJ2-7, with 7 nucleotides matching TRBD2. The CDR3 consists of 14 residues. Looked up from germline, CDR1 is SQVTM and CDR2 is ANQGSEA. V was clipped by 5 bases and J by 0 bases; unmatched bases: 7. The CDR3 spells CSVSQRGRSYEQYF. In DNA form, the CDR3 reads TGCAGCGTTTCCCAGCGGGGTCGCTCCTACGAGCAGTACTTC.

The chain couples TRBV19 to TRBJ1-1, with D hard to call. Germline values: CDR1 LNHDA, CDR2 SQIVND (reference sequence). CDR3 size: 13 residues. V gave up 3 bases and J gave up 4 bases, with 9 bases separating them. The CDR3 protein is CASSIVQFTEAFF. The CDR3, as DNA: TGTGCCAGTAGTATCGTCCAGTTCACTGAAGCTTTCTTT.

The chain has TRBV29-1 and TRBJ2-7, with 9 bases lining up with TRBD1. The germline V gene has CDR1 SQVTM and CDR2 ANQGSEA. V was pared by 4 bases and J by 3 bases, with 7 bases of the junction left unmatched. The CDR3 has 14 residues. CDR3 DNA sequence: TGCAGCGTTGTCCTCCCGGGACAGGGCTACGAGCAGTACTTC. Translated, it gives CSVVLPGQGYEQYF.

This clonotype has a handful of counts. The chain has TRBV7-2 and TRBJ2-1; D is unresolved. V was trimmed by 5 bases and J by 7 bases, leaving 21 bases between them. The CDR3 spans 16 residues. Germline V CDR1 and CDR2: SGHTA, FQGNSA. CDR3 protein: CASSPARANLGNEQFF. The DNA of the CDR3 is TGTGCCAGCAGCCCAGCAAGGGCCAACCTCGGGAATGAGCAGTTCTTC. Full variable domain (missing parts from reference TRBV7-2 and TRBJ2-1): GAGVSQSPSNKVTEKGKDVELRCDPISGHTALYWYRQSLGQGLEFLIYFQGNSAPDKSGLPSDRFSAERTGGSVSTLTIQRTQQEDSAVYLCASSPARANLGNEQFFGPGTRLTVL.